This TCR beta chain comes out of a study of cytomegalovirus exposure and HLA in healthy donors. Study background: Early release data held some 80 million unique TCRs from HLA-typed donors. General study findings and limits: In a later analysis, DRB1 alleles had the most associated TCRs; HLA-C alleles the fewest. Through in vitro validation, three CMV-associated chains were shown to be specific for CMV antigens. Several of the most significant clusters appeared, in a later analysis, to be linked to common viral pathogens.

V was shortened by 5 bases and J by 3 bases, with 11 bases between the two germline ends. Germline CDR1 and CDR2: MNHEY and SMNVEV (reference sequence). This CDR3 is built from 14 residues. 60 Vbeta and 13 Jbeta primers were used in PCR. The repertoire was sequenced with immunoSEQ multiplex PCR; TCRdb's copy has only in-frame clones and lacks some. Of roughly 140,000 clones listed, over 65% are singletons. With respect to this clone: No antigen is known for it.

The source material was PBMCs. The V and J genes are TRBV27 and TRBJ1-5; tentatively, D is TRBD1 (6 bases). The clonotype originates from a female donor in good health and CMV-seronegative. Here the CDR3 DNA reads TGTGCCAGCAGTCCAAACAGGGACAATCAGCCCCAGCATTTT. This codes for CASSPNRDNQPQHF.